This is a list of T cell receptor beta chains from one sample in a study of T cells in Graves' hyperthyroidism and ophthalmopathy. From the multiplex PCR reads, TCRdb called clonotypes with MiXCR, one entry per CDR3 protein. The sample shows more than 550,000 distinct CDR3 sequences, about 45% of them seen only once. Sequencing was carried out using peripheral blood or thyroid tissue (not recorded which). All receptors come from an adult man with Graves' disease, either hyperthyroidism or ophthalmopathy (not recorded which). The CDR3 runs from the conserved cysteine through the conserved F or W. A D gene is named only where the DNA matches it firmly. The size of a clone is reported for some rows only, either as once, few or many, or as a class for expanded clones.

few	TRBJ2-2	-	TRBV24-1	CATSGQRGGGELFF	TGTGCCACATCGGGACAGCGGGGCGGCGGGGAGCTGTTTTTT
-	TRBJ1-6	-	TRBV7-2	CASSLDPGAGTENSPLHF	TGTGCCAGCAGCTTAGATCCAGGGGCCGGGACCGAAAATTCACCCCTCCACTTT
-	TRBJ2-7	TRBD1	TRBV7-2	CASSYTGTGVEQYF	TGCGCCAGCAGCTATACCGGGACAGGGGTCGAGCAGTACTTC
-	TRBJ2-5	-	TRBV11-1	CASSSTSKGTEQETQYF	TGTGCCAGCAGCTCGACTAGCAAAGGGACAGAGCAAGAGACCCAGTACTTC
once	TRBJ2-5	TRBD1	TRBV15	CATSREQGAVQETQYF	TGTGCCACCAGCAGAGAACAGGGGGCGGTCCAAGAGACCCAGTACTTC
few	TRBJ2-5	-	TRBV20-1	CSASDPTVETQYF	TGCAGTGCTAGCGACCCTACGGTAGAGACCCAGTACTTC
-	TRBJ1-2	-	TRBV10-3	CAISARIGEADGYTF	TGTGCCATCAGTGCGAGGATCGGGGAAGCGGATGGCTACACCTTC
-	TRBJ1-2	TRBD1	TRBV7-8	CASSLGTGGVRGYTF	TGTGCCAGCAGCTTAGGGACAGGGGGCGTACGGGGCTACACCTTC
-	TRBJ1-1	-	TRBV7-8	CASSWGATEAFF	TGTGCCAGCAGCTGGGGGGCTACTGAAGCTTTCTTT
few	TRBJ1-5	-	TRBV5-1	CASSLMSGSNQPQHF	TGCGCCAGCAGCTTGATGTCGGGGAGCAATCAGCCCCAGCATTTT
-	TRBJ1-6	-	TRBV15	CATSRDGSNSPLHF	TGTGCCACCAGCAGAGACGGTAGTAATTCACCCCTCCACTTT
few	TRBJ2-7	-	TRBV5-4	CASSFMDTYEQYF	TGTGCCAGCAGCTTCATGGATACCTACGAGCAGTACTTC
-	TRBJ1-4	TRBD1	TRBV19	CASRQTGVGEKLFF	TGTGCCAGTAGACAGACAGGGGTAGGAGAAAAACTGTTTTTT
few	TRBJ2-7	-	TRBV29-1	CSAKGGRYEQYF	TGCAGCGCCAAGGGGGGCAGGTACGAGCAGTACTTC
-	TRBJ1-1	-	TRBV25-1	CASSGRPEAFF	TGTGCCAGCAGTGGTCGGCCTGAAGCTTTCTTT
-	TRBJ1-4	-	TRBV15	CATSGEAGNEKLLF	TGTGCCACCAGCGGAGAGGCAGGGAATGAAAAACTGCTTTTT
-	TRBJ1-2	TRBD1	TRBV2	CASEKGTANYGYTF	TGTGCCAGCGAGAAGGGGACAGCTAACTATGGCTACACCTTC
-	TRBJ2-7	-	TRBV20-1	CSAGDPPGLPTYEQYF	TGCAGTGCTGGAGATCCACCCGGACTGCCGACCTACGAGCAGTACTTC
-	TRBJ2-7	TRBD1	TRBV7-8	CASSFRDRGSHSYEQYF	TGTGCCAGCAGCTTCCGGGACAGGGGGAGCCATTCCTACGAGCAGTACTTC
once	TRBJ1-3	-	TRBV6-1	CASSDRVNAGENTIYF	TGTGCCAGCAGTGACAGGGTTAATGCCGGAGAAAACACCATATATTTT
-	TRBJ2-5	-	TRBV24-1	CATSAGGLQETQYF	TGTGCCACCAGTGCCGGGGGCCTCCAAGAGACCCAGTACTTC
-	TRBJ2-5	-	TRBV20-1	CSARELGTQYF	TGCAGTGCTAGAGAGCTTGGGACCCAGTACTTC
-	TRBJ1-4	-	TRBV5-1	CASSLGRGGEKLFF	TGCGCCAGCAGCTTGGGGAGGGGCGGTGAAAAACTGTTTTTT
-	TRBJ2-7	-	TRBV2	CASSEALVQGGEQYF	TGTGCCAGCAGTGAAGCGCTTGTTCAGGGGGGCGAGCAGTACTTC
-	TRBJ1-2	TRBD1	TRBV25-1	CASSAPGQGGNGYTF	TGTGCCAGCAGTGCGCCGGGACAGGGAGGGAATGGCTACACCTTC
few	TRBJ2-7	TRBD1	TRBV20-1	CSARGLPEYEQYF	TGCAGTGCAAGGGGGCTACCTGAGTACGAGCAGTACTTC
few	TRBJ1-6	-	TRBV7-3	CASSLGIDSPLHF	TGTGCCAGCAGCTTAGGGATCGATTCACCCCTCCACTTT
-	TRBJ2-2	-	TRBV10-3	CASSYSSRVTNTGELFF	TGTGCCAGCAGTTACTCGAGCAGGGTCACGAACACCGGGGAGCTGTTTTTT
-	TRBJ1-1	-	TRBV7-9	CASSRDKGNTEAFF	TGTGCCAGCAGCCGCGATAAGGGGAACACTGAAGCTTTCTTT
many	TRBJ2-5	-	TRBV7-9	CASSLTGTLEAQYF	TGTGCCAGCAGCCTGACCGGGACTCTAGAGGCCCAGTACTTC
-	TRBJ2-5	-	TRBV20-1	CSARDESGTQYF	TGCAGTGCTAGAGATGAGAGTGGGACCCAGTACTTC
few	TRBJ1-1	TRBD1	TRBV5-6	CASSPQTGGNTEAFF	TGTGCCAGCAGCCCACAGACAGGGGGGAACACTGAAGCTTTCTTT
few	TRBJ1-1	TRBD1	TRBV5-1	CASSRGTGGSPEAFF	TGCGCCAGCAGCCGAGGGACAGGCGGATCTCCTGAAGCTTTCTTT
many	TRBJ1-2	TRBD1	TRBV7-2	CASSQQGAGYGYTF	TGTGCCAGCAGCCAACAGGGGGCAGGCTATGGCTACACCTTC
few	TRBJ1-1	-	TRBV20-1	CSAPGHQNTEAFF	TGCAGTGCTCCGGGACATCAGAACACTGAAGCTTTCTTT
-	TRBJ2-7	TRBD2	TRBV7-2	CASSPSRGGALGQYF	TGTGCCAGCAGTCCCTCCCGCGGGGGGGCCCTGGGGCAGTACTTC
many	TRBJ1-5	-	TRBV19	CASSMLLSSNQPQHF	TGTGCCAGTAGTATGCTACTATCGAGCAATCAGCCCCAGCATTTT
many	TRBJ1-6	TRBD1	TRBV5-1	CASSLAGQGYNSPLHF	TGCGCCAGCAGCTTGGCCGGACAGGGGTATAATTCACCCCTCCACTTT